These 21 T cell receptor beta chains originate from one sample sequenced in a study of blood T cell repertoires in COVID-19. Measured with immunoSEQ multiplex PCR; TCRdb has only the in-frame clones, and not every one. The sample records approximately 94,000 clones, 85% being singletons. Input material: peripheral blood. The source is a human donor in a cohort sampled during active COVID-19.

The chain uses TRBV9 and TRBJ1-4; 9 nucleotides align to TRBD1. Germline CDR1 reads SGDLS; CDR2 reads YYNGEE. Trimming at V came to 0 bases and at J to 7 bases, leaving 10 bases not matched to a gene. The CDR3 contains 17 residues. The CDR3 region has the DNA TGTGCCAGCAGCGTAGGGGAGGGGACAGGGAGTGGTGAAAAACTGTTTTTT. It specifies CASSVGEGTGSGEKLFF.

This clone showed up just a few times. CDR3 in DNA: TGTGCCAGCAGCCCAACCCCTGGAGTAGCTTTCTTT. Protein: CASSPTPGVAFF. The chain recombines TRBV7-2 with TRBJ1-1; D ambiguous. Germline V gene data show CDR1 as SGHTA and CDR2 as FQGNSA. The CDR3 is 12 amino acids. V shed 5 bases and J shed 10 bases, with 14 bases lying between them.

The CDR3 bases are TGTGCCAGCAGCCCGGGAGGACGCGGGAACACTGAAGCTTTCTTT. This sequence encodes CASSPGGRGNTEAFF. The chain carries TRBV5-4 and TRBJ1-1, with unresolved D. This CDR3 is 15 amino acids long. The germline V gene has CDR1 SGHNT and CDR2 YYREEE (reference sequence). With 4 bases removed from V and 1 base from J, the gap between germline ends came to 14 bases.

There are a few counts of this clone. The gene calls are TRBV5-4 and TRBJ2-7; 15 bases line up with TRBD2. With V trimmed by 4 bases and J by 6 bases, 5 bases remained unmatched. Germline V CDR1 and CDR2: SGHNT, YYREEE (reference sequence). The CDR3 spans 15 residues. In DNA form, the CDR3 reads TGTGCCAGCAGCATTGGGACTAGCGGGAGGAGCGAGCAGTACTTC. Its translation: CASSIGTSGRSEQYF.

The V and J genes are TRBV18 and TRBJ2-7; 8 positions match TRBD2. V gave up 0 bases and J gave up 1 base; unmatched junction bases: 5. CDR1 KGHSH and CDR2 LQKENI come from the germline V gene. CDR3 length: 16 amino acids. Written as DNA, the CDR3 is TGTGCCAGCTCACCACCGGGGACTAGTAGTTCCTACGAGCAGTACTTC. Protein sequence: CASSPPGTSSSYEQYF. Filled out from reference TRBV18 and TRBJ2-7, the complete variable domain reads NAGVMQNPRHLVRRRGQEARLRCSPMKGHSHVYWYRQLPEEGLKFMVYLQKENIIDESGMPKERFSAEFPKEGPSILRIQQVVRGDSAAYFCASSPPGTSSSYEQYFGPGTRLTVT.

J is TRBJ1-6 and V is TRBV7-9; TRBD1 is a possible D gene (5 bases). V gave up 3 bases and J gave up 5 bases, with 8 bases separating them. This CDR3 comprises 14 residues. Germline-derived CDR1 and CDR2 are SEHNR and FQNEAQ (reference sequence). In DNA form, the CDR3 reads TGTGCCAGCAGCTTCCAAGGGGATAATTCACCCCTCCACTTT. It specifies CASSFQGDNSPLHF. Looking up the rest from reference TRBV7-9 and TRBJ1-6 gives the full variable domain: DTGVSQNPRHKITKRGQNVTFRCDPISEHNRLYWYRQTLGQGPEFLTYFQNEAQLEKSRLLSDRFSAERPKGSFSTLEIQRTEQGDSAMYLCASSFQGDNSPLHFGNGTRLTVT.

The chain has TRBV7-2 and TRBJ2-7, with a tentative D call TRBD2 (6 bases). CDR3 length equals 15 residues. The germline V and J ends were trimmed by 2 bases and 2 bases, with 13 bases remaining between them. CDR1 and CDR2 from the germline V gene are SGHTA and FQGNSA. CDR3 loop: CASSLLLADTYEQYF. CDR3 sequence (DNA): TGTGCCAGCAGCTTATTATTAGCGGATACCTACGAGCAGTACTTC.

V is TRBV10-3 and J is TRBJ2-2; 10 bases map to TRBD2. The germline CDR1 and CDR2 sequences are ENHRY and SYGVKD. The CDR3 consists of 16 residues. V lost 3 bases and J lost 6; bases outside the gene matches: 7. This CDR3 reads CAISDRGLAIAGELFF. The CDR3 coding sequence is TGTGCCATCAGTGATCGGGGACTAGCGATCGCCGGGGAGCTGTTTTTT.

In DNA form, the CDR3 reads TGTGCCAGCAGTTTTGCGGGTGGTGGCTACACCTTC. Protein sequence: CASSFAGGGYTF. The chain couples TRBV12-3 or TRBV12-4 to TRBJ1-2; D ambiguous. V was pared by 3 bases and J by 7 bases, with 9 bases between. The CDR3 runs 12 residues.

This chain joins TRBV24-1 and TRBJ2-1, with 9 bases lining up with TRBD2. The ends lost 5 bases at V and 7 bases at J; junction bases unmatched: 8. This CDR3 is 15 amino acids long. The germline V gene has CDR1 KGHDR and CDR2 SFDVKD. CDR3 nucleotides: TGTGCCACCAGTGCCGGTCTAGCGGGGTTGAATGAGCAGTTCTTC. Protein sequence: CATSAGLAGLNEQFF.

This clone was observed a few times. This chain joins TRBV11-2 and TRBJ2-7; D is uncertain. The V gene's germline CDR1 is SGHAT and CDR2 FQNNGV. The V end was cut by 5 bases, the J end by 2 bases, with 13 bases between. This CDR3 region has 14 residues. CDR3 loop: CASSTWASTYEQYF. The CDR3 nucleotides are TGTGCCAGCAGCACGTGGGCCAGCACCTACGAGCAGTACTTC.

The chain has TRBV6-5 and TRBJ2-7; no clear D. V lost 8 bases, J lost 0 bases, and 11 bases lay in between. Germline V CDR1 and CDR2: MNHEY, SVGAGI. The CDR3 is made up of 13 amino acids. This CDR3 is CASSRESSYEQYF. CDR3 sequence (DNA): TGTGCCAGCTCCCGCGAGAGCTCCTACGAGCAGTACTTC.

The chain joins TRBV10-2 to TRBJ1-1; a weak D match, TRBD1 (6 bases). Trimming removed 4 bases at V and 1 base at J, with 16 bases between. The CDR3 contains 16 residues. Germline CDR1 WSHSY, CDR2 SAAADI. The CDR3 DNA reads TGCGCCAGCAGTGGCGGGGGGGCGGGGGCGAACACTGAAGCTTTCTTT. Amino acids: CASSGGGAGANTEAFF.

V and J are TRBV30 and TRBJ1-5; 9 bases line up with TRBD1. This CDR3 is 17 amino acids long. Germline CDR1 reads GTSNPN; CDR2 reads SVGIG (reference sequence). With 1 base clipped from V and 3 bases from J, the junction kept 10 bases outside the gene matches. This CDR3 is CAWSGSKTGGINQPQHF. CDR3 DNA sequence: TGTGCCTGGAGTGGGTCAAAGACAGGGGGAATCAATCAGCCCCAGCATTTT.

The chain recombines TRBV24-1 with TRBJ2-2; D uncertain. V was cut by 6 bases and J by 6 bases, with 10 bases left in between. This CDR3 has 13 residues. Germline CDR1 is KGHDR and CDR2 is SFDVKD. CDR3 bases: TGTGCCACCAGTCAGCAGGATCCCGGGGAGCTGTTTTTT. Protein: CATSQQDPGELFF.

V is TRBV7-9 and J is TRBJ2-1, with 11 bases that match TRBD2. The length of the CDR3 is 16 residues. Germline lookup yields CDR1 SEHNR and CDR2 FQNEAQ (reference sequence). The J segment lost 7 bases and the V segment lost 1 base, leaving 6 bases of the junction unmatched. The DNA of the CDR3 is TGTGCCAGCAGCTTAGTAGCGGGAGGGATTTCGAATGAGCAGTTCTTC. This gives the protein CASSLVAGGISNEQFF.

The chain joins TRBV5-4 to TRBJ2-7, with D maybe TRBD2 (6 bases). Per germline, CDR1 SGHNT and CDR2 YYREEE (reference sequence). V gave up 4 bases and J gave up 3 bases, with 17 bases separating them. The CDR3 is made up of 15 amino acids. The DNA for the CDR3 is TGTGCCAGCAGCCCGGTCCCGGGACTCTTCTACGAGCAGTACTTC. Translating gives CASSPVPGLFYEQYF.

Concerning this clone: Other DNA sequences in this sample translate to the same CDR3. Written as DNA, the CDR3 is TGTGCCAGCTCACCACTAGCGGGGGCCCGAGAGACCCAGTACTTC. Residues: CASSPLAGARETQYF. The chain links TRBV18 to TRBJ2-5; 9 positions match TRBD2. This CDR3 comprises 15 residues. With V trimmed by 1 base and J by 4 bases, 4 bases remained unmatched. Germline CDR1 KGHSH, CDR2 LQKENI.

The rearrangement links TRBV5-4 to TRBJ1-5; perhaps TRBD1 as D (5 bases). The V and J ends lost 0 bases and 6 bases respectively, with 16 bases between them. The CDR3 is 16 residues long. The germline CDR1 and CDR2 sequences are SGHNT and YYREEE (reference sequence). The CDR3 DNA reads TGTGCCAGCAGCTTGGGGGAGGGGTTCGGGAGTCAGCCCCAGCATTTT. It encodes CASSLGEGFGSQPQHF.

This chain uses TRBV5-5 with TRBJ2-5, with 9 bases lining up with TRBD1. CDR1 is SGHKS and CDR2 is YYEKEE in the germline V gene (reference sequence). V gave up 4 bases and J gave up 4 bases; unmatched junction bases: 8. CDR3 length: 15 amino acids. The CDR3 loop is CASSPTGDRVETQYF. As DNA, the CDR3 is TGTGCCAGCAGCCCCACCGGGGACAGGGTAGAGACCCAGTACTTC.

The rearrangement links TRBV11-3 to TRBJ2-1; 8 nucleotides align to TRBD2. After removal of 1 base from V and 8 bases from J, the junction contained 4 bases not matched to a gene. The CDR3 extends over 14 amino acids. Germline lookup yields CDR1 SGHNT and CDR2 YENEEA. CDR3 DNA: TGTGCCAGCAGCTTAGGGACTAGCCCGGATGAGCAGTTCTTC. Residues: CASSLGTSPDEQFF.